This TCR beta chain was captured in a study of identical twins (TCRdb year 2016). Regarding the complete study: The study deep-sequenced TCR alpha and beta repertoires from monozygotic twins, unrelated adults of various ages and cord blood to test whether fetal clonotypes persist. To rule out contamination, replicate twin experiments were performed at different times with different library preparation protocols.

CDR1 and CDR2 are drawn from the germline V gene (reference sequence): MNHEY, SMNVEV. The germline V and J ends show losses of 0 bases and 3 bases respectively, and no gene match explains 1 base of the junction. The CDR3 spans 15 residues, from the cysteine through the phenylalanine. Kept here is only the CDR3 DNA, which spans 45 bases and is read in frame from base 1. Libraries were made using 5' RACE. This sample was sequenced with an Illumina HiSeq 2000. Template switching introduced a universal primer binding site; the final cDNA contained a unique molecular identifier, enabling accurate counting of TCR cDNA molecules. Specific primers in the conserved constant-segment region were used to synthesize first-strand cDNA for the TCR alpha and beta chains. To control for contamination, each cDNA library was double barcoded with a SMART-Mk sample barcode plus Illumina barcodes. TruSeq adapter sequences and Illumina sample barcodes were added in two successive PCR steps. The Illumina HiSeq platform was used with custom primers to sequence TCR alpha and beta cDNA libraries. In the paper's pipeline: Raw reads were processed with MiGEC to extract unique molecular identifiers, and MiXCR was used to determine CDR3 positions. For each individual, recombination models were inferred using an EM algorithm with the repgenHMM and IGoR tools. Shared clonotypes were analyzed with the tcR package in R, and sharing was normalized by the product of cloneset sizes. Out-of-frame nonproductive sequences were analyzed to study raw recombination free of thymic and clonal selection effects. TCRdb itself trimmed the public reads at Q25 with fastp, ran MiXCR and retained productive beta chains. Rows with a matching CDR3 protein are joined into one entry that keeps the most common DNA and genes. The V and J calls here are based on TCRdb, not the publication. The sample yields 700,000 or so distinct CDR3 sequences; 8.6% were counted once. The ten biggest clones cover around 0.98% of the sample.

The full study reports these points: A weaker excess of twin sharing was found in beta out-of-frame sequences because the signal-to-noise ratio was lowered by fewer shared sequences. Recombination models systematically underestimated out-of-frame TCR alpha sharing in monozygotic twins but agreed with sharing between unrelated individuals. Fewer insertions were carried by abundant cord blood beta clonotypes; a weaker similar trend was observed in young adult naive repertoires, while no such trend was observed in memory repertoires. Compared with coincidental sharing between unrelated individuals, out-of-frame TCR alpha sequences shared between twins had an excess of sequences with low generation probability. Invariant T cells such as MAIT and iNKT could partly confound zero-insertion analyses, though diverse VJ usage argued against this for most clonotypes. Because the same donors could not be followed over many years, the conclusions depended on cross-sectional statistical analysis.

This clonotype was observed a few times. Its antigen target is currently unknown. Base qualities are not provided; no much larger clone lies one nucleotide away. All donors were healthy Caucasians. Three pairs of female monozygotic twins, all aged roughly 18 to 30 years, made up the twin cohort. Peripheral blood mononuclear cells were the source from which RNA for the TCR libraries was isolated. Separately, the same data were catalogued under a study of yellow fever vaccine responses in identical twins. As that second study puts it: According to the authors, in identical twins the way T cells responded to vaccination appeared partly convergent and partly personalized. The study precisely tracked vaccine-responding T cell clones in identical twins.

The specimen was PBMCs. The clonotype was recovered from a woman under 30 in good health. In this chain, TRBV27 is recombined with TRBJ2-7, with TRBD2 identical over 11 junction bases. The CDR3 protein sequence reads: CASSLSTSGNYEQYF. The nucleotides are TGTGCCAGCAGTTTATCGACTAGCGGGAACTACGAGCAGTACTTC.